The 12 T cell receptor beta chains presented below share a single source sample, sequenced in a study of blood T cell repertoires in COVID-19. Here immunoSEQ multiplex PCR was the method, and the copy in TCRdb shows in-frame clones only, minus some. Found here are fewer than 200,000 clones, 79% of them singletons; the top ten hold more than 7%. Sequenced input: peripheral blood. Every receptor here comes from an older woman with COVID-19, enrolled during active disease.

This clone occurred a few times. CDR3 sequence reads: CASSPAGAQGTQYF. CDR3 nucleotides: TGTGCCAGCAGTCCTGCGGGGGCCCAGGGTACGCAGTATTTT. V usage is TRBV28 and J usage is TRBJ2-3; TRBD2 might be the D (7 bases). Trimming left V 5 bases short and J 8 bases short, with 17 bases between. The CDR3 totals 14 residues. The germline gives CDR1 MDHEN, CDR2 SYDVKM. Supplemented by reference TRBV28 and TRBJ2-3, the full variable domain reads DVKVTQSSRYLVKRTGEKVFLECVQDMDHENMFWYRQDPGLGLRLIYFSYDVKMKEKGDIPEGYSVSREKKERFSLILESASTNQTSMYLCASSPAGAQGTQYFGPGTRLTVL.

The J gene is TRBJ2-5, the V gene TRBV2; 7 nucleotides align to TRBD2. J lost 4 bases, V lost 4 bases, and 6 bases had no gene match. The CDR3 has 14 amino acids. Germline-derived CDR1 and CDR2 are SNHLY and FYNNEI. In DNA, the CDR3 is TGTGCCAGCAGTGTATTCAGGGAGGGAGAGACCCAGTACTTC. It specifies CASSVFREGETQYF.

J is TRBJ1-1 and V is TRBV6-5, with TRBD1 as a possible D gene (6 bases). V was clipped by 10 bases and J by 11 bases, with 17 bases between them. Germline values: CDR1 MNHEY, CDR2 SVGAGI. CDR3 length: 11 residues. The CDR3 loop is CATARGGRAFF. In nucleotides, the CDR3 is TGTGCCACCGCGAGGGGGGGCAGGGCTTTCTTT.

This clone has a handful of counts. The V gene is TRBV4-3, the J gene TRBJ2-7; TRBD2 agrees at 7 bases. This CDR3 has 17 residues. The germline V gene encodes CDR1 LGHNA and CDR2 YSLEER. V lost 0 bases to trimming and J lost 0 bases; unmatched junction nucleotides: 8. The CDR3: CASSQDLGLAVSYEQYF. DNA of the CDR3: TGCGCCAGCAGCCAAGATTTGGGGCTAGCGGTCTCCTACGAGCAGTACTTC.

This rearrangement joins TRBV7-8 to TRBJ2-1; 10 nucleotides align to TRBD2. The CDR3 totals 17 residues. J was trimmed by 3 bases and V by 3 bases; bases with no gene match: 8. Per germline, CDR1 SGHVS and CDR2 FQNEAQ. DNA of the CDR3: TGTGCCAGCAGCTTGGGCCCTAGCGGGGGAGTCTACAATGAGCAGTTCTTC. Amino acids: CASSLGPSGGVYNEQFF.

In the case of this clone: The junction and the germline gene differ at one end; a read error may be behind it. The rearrangement joins TRBV7-7 to TRBJ2-2; 10 bases are a match to TRBD1. In germline, CDR1 is SSHAT, CDR2 FNYEAQ (reference sequence). The CDR3 has 16 amino acids. The DNA for the CDR3 is TGTGCTAGCAGCCGAGGACAGGGGGAGGCCACCGGGGAGCTGTTTTTT. Amino acids: CASSRGQGEATGELFF. The full variable domain, rest sourced from reference TRBV7-7 and TRBJ2-2, is GAGVSQSPRYKVTKRGQDVTLRCDPISSHATLYWYQQALGQGPEFLTYFNYEAQPDKSGLPSDRFSAERPEGSISTLTIQRTEQRDSAMYRCASSRGQGEATGELFFGEGSRLTVL.

The chain has TRBV29-1 and TRBJ2-1; 7 nucleotides agree with TRBD1. The junction had 3 bases not matched to a gene; V was cut back by 6 bases and J by 7 bases. Germline V CDR1 and CDR2: SQVTM, ANQGSEA. The CDR3 is 11 amino acids. The CDR3 sequence: CSVQQGNEQFF. CDR3 sequence (DNA): TGCAGCGTCCAACAGGGGAATGAGCAGTTCTTC.

The chain recombines TRBV10-1 with TRBJ2-7; 9 bases are a match to TRBD2. The CDR3 sequence is 17 residues long. Germline V gene lookup returns CDR1 WNHNN and CDR2 SYGVQD (reference sequence). The trim removed 1 base at V and 7 bases at J, leaving 14 bases unmatched. CDR3 amino acids: CASSEWWWREGQGEQYF. For the CDR3, the DNA is TGCGCCAGCAGTGAGTGGTGGTGGCGGGAGGGTCAGGGGGAGCAGTACTTC.

The chain uses TRBV7-8 and TRBJ2-2, with 7 bases fitting TRBD2. CDR3 length: 15 residues. The germline CDR1 and CDR2 sequences are SGHVS and FQNEAQ. V shed 3 bases and J 4 bases; nucleotides not matched to a gene: 5. CDR3: CASSFRTSSTGELFF. The CDR3 region has the DNA TGTGCCAGCAGCTTCCGGACTAGTAGCACCGGGGAGCTGTTTTTT.

This clone came up a few times. One end of the junction varies from germline; a read error may be responsible. This sequence joins TRBV19 and TRBJ1-1; 9 positions agree with TRBD1. CDR3 size: 16 residues. Germline V CDR1 and CDR2: LNHDA, SQIVND (reference sequence). CDR3 in amino acids: CASSTPPGTGYSRMLF. CDR3 DNA sequence: TGTGCCAGTAGTACCCCGCCCGGGACAGGGTATTCCCGGATGCTTTTT.

The V gene is TRBV24-1, the J gene TRBJ2-3; 14 bases fit TRBD2. Per the germline V gene, CDR1 is KGHDR and CDR2 is SFDVKD. Trimming took 2 bases from V and 9 from J; bases not matched to a gene: 6. CDR3 length: 16 amino acids. The DNA of the CDR3 is TGTGCCACCAGTGATTGGGGGACTAGCGGGGGAGGGACGCAGTATTTT. Its translation is CATSDWGTSGGGTQYF.

The chain uses TRBV9 and TRBJ2-3, with 8 bases identical to TRBD1. V was clipped by 1 base and J by 2 bases; unmatched bases: 6. Germline V gene lookup returns CDR1 SGDLS and CDR2 YYNGEE. There are 16 residues in the CDR3. DNA of the CDR3: TGTGCCAGCAGCGTACGGGACAGGAGTACCACAGATACGCAGTATTTT. Residues: CASSVRDRSTTDTQYF.